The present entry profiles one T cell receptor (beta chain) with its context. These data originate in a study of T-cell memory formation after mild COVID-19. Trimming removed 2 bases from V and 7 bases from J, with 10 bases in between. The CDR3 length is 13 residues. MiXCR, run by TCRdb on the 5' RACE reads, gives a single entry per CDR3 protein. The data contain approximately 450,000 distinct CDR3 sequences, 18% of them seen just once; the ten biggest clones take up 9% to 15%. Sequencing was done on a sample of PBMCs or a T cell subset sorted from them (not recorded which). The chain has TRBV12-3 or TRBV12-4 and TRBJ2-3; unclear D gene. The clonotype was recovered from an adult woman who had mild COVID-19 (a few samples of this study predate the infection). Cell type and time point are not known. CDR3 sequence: CASSLRLGNTQYF. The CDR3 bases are TGTGCCAGCAGTTTACGCTTGGGAAATACGCAGTATTTT.